The sequence of this T cell receptor beta chain was determined in a study of T-cell memory formation after mild COVID-19 listed by TCRdb under 2021. In the study overall: Most TCR sequence clusters were specific to one of the two donors. In a couple of donors, T-cell clones that expanded and contracted after mild COVID-19 were followed by sequencing TCRalpha and TCRbeta repertoires longitudinally. The cohort was made up of two young adult volunteers, one female and one male, who were previously healthy.

From cysteine to phenylalanine, the CDR3 is 15 amino acids long. CDR3 DNA is the only sequence kept; it has 45 bases, read in frame from the first base. V is clipped by 2 bases and J by 2 bases, and the sequence between their germline boundaries is 15 bases long. Via the germline V gene (reference sequence), CDR1 is DFQATT and CDR2 SNEGSKA. Sequencing relied on an Illumina NovaSeq 6000. Using 5'RACE with constant-segment primers, TCRalpha and TCRbeta cDNA libraries were constructed, with sample barcodes and unique molecular identifiers added in the process. RNA was extracted from every sample with Trizol reagent. Library amplification was performed in two PCR steps, and a second sample barcode and Illumina TruSeq adapters were introduced in the second step. Sequencing of the libraries was done on an Illumina NovaSeq, producing 2 x 150 bp paired-end reads. On the authors' methods: Reads were demultiplexed and collapsed into UMI-guided consensus sequences with migec v1.2.7. With mixcr v2.1.11, UMI consensuses were aligned to TRA and TRB V and J templates and assembled into clonotypes. A clonotype was counted as expanded or contracted only if both edgeR and NoisET called the change significant, with noise models trained on biological replicates. For edgeR calls, a false discovery rate-adjusted p below 0.01 and a log2 fold-change threshold of 1 were applied. PCA with hierarchical clustering of max-normalized trajectories of the 1000 most abundant clonotypes was used as exploratory dynamics analysis. The CD4 or CD8 phenotype of responding clones was assigned using the separately sequenced CD4+ and CD8+ repertoires. The public reads were reprocessed in TCRdb via fastp at Q25 and MiXCR, keeping in-frame beta chains. For every CDR3 protein sequence, its rows merge into one entry that carries the most common genes and DNA. For this entry, the V and J calls and clone size follow TCRdb and not the study's own pipeline. This sample is represented by about 410,000 distinct CDR3 sequences; around 22% of them were singletons. Around 14% of the sample belongs to the ten largest clones.

Beyond this particular receptor, the publication reports: Some responding clones were found in pre-infection memory, which suggests that pre-existing cross-reactive memory T cells took part in the SARS-CoV-2 response. The second-wave clones that peaked on day 37 were not confirmed to be SARS-CoV-2 specific. Contracting CD4+ clones were found mainly in CM and EM memory subsets, while CD8+ clones were enriched in EMRA. Balanced CD4/CD8 phenotypes were observed for clones contracting from day 15 to 85, whereas a bias towards CD4+ was observed for a second wave of clones expanding from day 15 to 37. Only a couple of mild cases were covered in the study, and larger cohorts including severe cases with pre-infection samples were considered necessary.

This clonotype has a handful of counts. Its antigen target is currently unknown. Base qualities are missing; no much larger clone stands one base away. Ficoll-Paque density gradient centrifugation was the method used to isolate PBMCs. What was sequenced was PBMCs or a T cell subset sorted from them (not recorded which). The TCR comes from an adult woman who had mild COVID-19 (a few samples of this study predate the infection). The sample titles of this study are shuffled in the database, so cell type and time point are left out; the donor was told from shared clones. This receptor chain uses TRBV20-1 and TRBJ1-2; TRBD1 is possibly the D segment (6 matching bases). The sequenced DNA: TGCAGTGCTAGACCCCCTGGAAGGGGGAACTATGGCTACACCTTC. This translates into CSARPPGRGNYGYTF.